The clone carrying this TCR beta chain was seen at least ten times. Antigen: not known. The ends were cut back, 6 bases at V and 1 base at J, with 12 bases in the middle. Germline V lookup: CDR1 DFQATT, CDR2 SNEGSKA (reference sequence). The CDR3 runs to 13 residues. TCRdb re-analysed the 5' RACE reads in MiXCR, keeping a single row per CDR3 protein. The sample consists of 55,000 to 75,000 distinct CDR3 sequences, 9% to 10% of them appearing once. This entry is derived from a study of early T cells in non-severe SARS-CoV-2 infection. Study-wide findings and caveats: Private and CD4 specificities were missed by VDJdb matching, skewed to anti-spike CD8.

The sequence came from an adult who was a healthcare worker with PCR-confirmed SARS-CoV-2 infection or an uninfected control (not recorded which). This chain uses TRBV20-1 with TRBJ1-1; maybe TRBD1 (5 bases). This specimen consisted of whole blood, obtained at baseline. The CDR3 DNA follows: TGCAGTGCCGGGACGGGGGGGAACACTGAAGCTTTCTTT. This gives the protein CSAGTGGNTEAFF.